This passage covers 17 T cell receptor beta chains from one sample sequenced in a study of neurological immune-mediated disorders. TCRdb used MiXCR to reprocess the 5' RACE reads, holding one entry per CDR3 protein. Among fewer than 85,000 distinct CDR3 sequences listed, roughly 18% were seen once. Sequences were obtained from PBMCs. The receptors were sampled from a woman aged 40 to 50 in good health.

This clonotype was picked up many times. V and J are TRBV7-2 and TRBJ2-7; a weak D match, TRBD1 (5 bases). V lost 1 base and J lost 6, with 13 bases in between. The CDR3 covers 14 residues. From germline, CDR1 is SGHTA and CDR2 FQGNSA. The CDR3 region has the DNA TGTGCCAGCAGCTTAGGGGCCAGGGTCTGCGAGCAGTACGTC. This gives the protein CASSLGARVCEQYV.

This clonotype was detected many times. J is TRBJ1-1 and V is TRBV10-3; possibly TRBD1 for D (6 bases). Looked up from germline, CDR1 is ENHRY and CDR2 is SYGVKD. Trimming removed 8 bases at V and 5 bases at J, with 12 bases between. This CDR3 has 12 amino acids. The CDR3 here is CAIRDTGTEAFF. As DNA, the CDR3 is TGTGCCATCCGGGACACGGGGACTGAAGCTTTCTTT.

This chain uses TRBV12-3 or TRBV12-4 with TRBJ2-1; 15 positions agree with TRBD2. The CDR3 consists of 17 residues. V lost 4 bases, J lost 3 bases, and 4 bases stayed unmatched. The CDR3 loop reads CASSSGTSGRIYNEQFF. The CDR3 nucleotides are TGTGCCAGCAGTTCGGGGACTAGCGGGAGGATCTACAATGAGCAGTTCTTC.

This clonotype has at least ten counts. DNA of the CDR3: TGCGCCAGCAGCTTGGGACTAGCGGCCACAGATACGCAGTATTTT. Its translation is CASSLGLAATDTQYF. This chain connects TRBV5-1 to TRBJ2-3, with 9 bases identical to TRBD2. Germline V CDR1 and CDR2: SGHRS, YFSETQ. CDR3 length: 15 residues. V was clipped by 0 bases and J by 2 bases; unmatched bases: 1.

The chain combines TRBV5-1 with TRBJ1-5; D remains unclear. The germline V gene encodes CDR1 SGHRS and CDR2 YFSETQ. There are 15 residues in the CDR3. Trimming left V 4 bases short and J 2 bases short, with 13 bases between. This CDR3 reads CASSLSGWGNQPQHF. The CDR3 DNA sequence: TGCGCCAGCAGCCTTTCCGGGTGGGGCAATCAGCCCCAGCATTTT.

This clonotype was seen ten or more times. The chain is built from TRBV6-5 and TRBJ2-2; 9 bases match TRBD2. Trimming removed 2 bases from V and 0 bases from J; junction bases left unmatched: 4. Germline CDR1 MNHEY, CDR2 SVGAGI. The CDR3 sequence is 17 residues long. Written as DNA, the CDR3 is TGTGCCAGCAGTTACAGAGTAGCGGGGGCGAACACCGGGGAGCTGTTTTTT. It codes for CASSYRVAGANTGELFF.

In this sample, this clonotype turned up many times. The rearrangement joins TRBV4-2 to TRBJ1-6; possibly TRBD1 for D (5 bases). Germline CDR1 reads LGHNA; CDR2 reads YNFKEQ. The V end was cut by 0 bases, the J end by 6 bases, with 9 bases between. The CDR3 spans 15 residues. The DNA of the CDR3 is TGTGCCAGCAGCCAAGAAATCGGGGGTAATTCACCCCTCCACTTT. Residues: CASSQEIGGNSPLHF.

This clonotype was recorded many times. Here the CDR3 reads CSAGGAGAKNIQYF. The CDR3 DNA follows: TGCAGTGCGGGGGGAGCAGGGGCCAAAAACATTCAGTACTTC. V usage is TRBV20-1 and J usage is TRBJ2-4, with TRBD2 as a possible D gene (6 bases). The ends were cut back, 6 bases at V and 1 base at J, with 13 bases in the middle. Germline CDR1 and CDR2: DFQATT and SNEGSKA (reference sequence). The CDR3 sequence is 14 residues long.

The sample holds many counts of this clonotype. The chain is built from TRBV5-1 and TRBJ2-1; 8 nucleotides line up with TRBD2. With 2 bases clipped from V and 5 bases from J, the junction kept 9 bases outside the gene matches. CDR1 SGHRS and CDR2 YFSETQ come from the germline V gene. CDR3 length equals 16 residues. CDR3 coding DNA: TGCGCCAGCAGCTTCCTCGCGGCGGGGGGCAACAATGAGCAGTTCTTC. Translation gives CASSFLAAGGNNEQFF.

The rearrangement uses TRBV11-2 and TRBJ2-1; either TRBD1 or TRBD2 may fit D (5 bases each). Between the trimmed V and J ends, which lost 3 bases and 5 bases, there was a span of 11 bases. CDR3 size: 14 residues. Per the germline V gene, CDR1 is SGHAT and CDR2 is FQNNGV. This CDR3 reads CASSFGTADNEQFF. CDR3 DNA sequence: TGTGCCAGCAGCTTTGGGACGGCCGACAATGAGCAGTTCTTC.

This clonotype was counted at least ten times. The chain employs TRBV6-2 or TRBV6-3 and TRBJ2-5; TRBD2 matches 8 bases. V was pared by 8 bases and J by 2 bases, with 4 bases of the junction left unmatched. The CDR3 covers 13 residues. Germline loops: CDR1 MNHEY, CDR2 SVGEGT. CDR3 in amino acids: CASVTSGQETQYF. The CDR3 nucleotides are TGTGCCAGCGTAACTAGCGGACAAGAGACCCAGTACTTC.

This clonotype was seen repeatedly, ten times or more. The chain links TRBV20-1 to TRBJ2-5; 11 bases are a match to TRBD2. Germline trimming cut 6 bases from V and 2 bases from J; bases unmatched to any gene: 8. The CDR3 contains 15 residues. Germline V CDR1 and CDR2: DFQATT, SNEGSKA (reference sequence). The CDR3 reads CSAVTSGGLQETQYF. In DNA, the CDR3 is TGCAGTGCCGTAACTAGCGGGGGCCTACAAGAGACCCAGTACTTC.

The table lists this clonotype with many counts. The rearrangement links TRBV5-1 to TRBJ1-2, with unresolved D. V was pared by 5 bases and J by 3 bases, with 20 bases between. Germline CDR1 reads SGHRS; CDR2 reads YFSETQ. The CDR3 is 16 amino acids. CDR3 in amino acids: CASSPGRNSEDYGYTF. CDR3 sequence (DNA): TGCGCCAGCAGTCCTGGTCGAAACTCGGAGGACTATGGCTACACCTTC.

Many counts were recorded for this clonotype. The chain has TRBV11-2 and TRBJ1-5; D not certain. Trimming cost V 3 bases and J 4 bases, with 7 bases left between them. This CDR3 is built from 13 residues. The V gene's germline CDR1 is SGHAT and CDR2 FQNNGV. CDR3 DNA: TGTGCCAGCAGCTTCTCTGTTAATCAGCCCCAGCATTTT. Protein sequence: CASSFSVNQPQHF.

The V and J genes are TRBV12-3 or TRBV12-4 and TRBJ1-4; unclear D gene. V was shortened by 3 bases and J by 7 bases, with 15 bases between the two germline ends. The CDR3 length is 15 residues. The CDR3 DNA reads TGTGCCAGCAGTTTTGGGTCCAGCACCTTTGAAAAACTGTTTTTT. Protein: CASSFGSSTFEKLFF.

This clonotype was counted at least ten times. The rearrangement links TRBV7-8 to TRBJ1-6; TRBD1 aligns across 7 bases. CDR1 is SGHVS, CDR2 FQNEAQ, per germline. The CDR3 has 14 amino acids. Losses at the gene ends were 5 bases for V and 8 bases for J; bases not matched to a gene: 6. CDR3 loop: CASSRTTGDSPLHF. In DNA, the CDR3 is TGTGCCAGCAGCCGCACTACAGGGGATTCACCCCTCCACTTT. The full variable domain, with the rest looked up from reference TRBV7-8 and TRBJ1-6, is GAGVSQSPRYKVAKRGQDVALRCDPISGHVSLFWYQQALGQGPEFLTYFQNEAQLDKSGLPSDRFFAERPEGSVSTLKIQRTQQEDSAVYLCASSRTTGDSPLHFGNGTRLTVT.

This clonotype was recorded a few times. The V and J genes are TRBV6-1 and TRBJ1-1; 7 positions agree with TRBD1. Germline V gives CDR1 MNHNS, CDR2 SASEGT. The CDR3 sequence is 16 residues long. V lost 4 bases and J lost 0; bases outside the gene matches: 8. As DNA, the CDR3 is TGTGCCAGCAGTGCGGTCACGACAGGGCTGAACACTGAAGCTTTCTTT. Translated: CASSAVTTGLNTEAFF.